The clone carrying this T cell receptor beta chain was observed a handful of times. Per-sample PBMC isolation yielded at least 6.5 million cells. This specimen comes from a study of blood T cells in healthy people across ages. Alongside a J-beta primer mix, a sample-barcoded 5' primer served in a second PCR lasting about 7 to 12 cycles. TCRdb analysed the 5' RACE reads with MiXCR anew, one entry per CDR3 protein. Of more than 600,000 distinct CDR3 sequences listed, approximately 25% are singletons. V dropped 7 bases and J dropped 1 base, with 16 bases sitting between them. The germline CDR1 and CDR2 sequences are WSHSY and SAAADI. The CDR3 has 15 residues. The sample was also reused in another study, on T cells of mothers and their children. That paper adds: Microchimeric T cell clones that persisted were not detected.

This chain joins TRBV10-2 and TRBJ1-1; D is perhaps TRBD1 (6 bases). The receptor was isolated from a boy aged 5-17 years in good health. The sequencing input was blood. The CDR3 nucleotides are TGCGCCAGCAAAAGTCCCGGACAGCAGAACACTGAAGCTTTCTTT. The encoded protein is CASKSPGQQNTEAFF.